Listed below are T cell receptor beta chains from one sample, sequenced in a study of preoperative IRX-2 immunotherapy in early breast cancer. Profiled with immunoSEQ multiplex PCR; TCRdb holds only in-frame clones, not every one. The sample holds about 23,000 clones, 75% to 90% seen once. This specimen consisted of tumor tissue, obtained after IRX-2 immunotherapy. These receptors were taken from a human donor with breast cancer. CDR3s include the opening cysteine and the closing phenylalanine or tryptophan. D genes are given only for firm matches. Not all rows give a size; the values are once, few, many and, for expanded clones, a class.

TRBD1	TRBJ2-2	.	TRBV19	CASRMDREGTGELFF	TGTGCCAGTAGGATGGACAGGGAAGGCACCGGGGAGCTGTTTTTT
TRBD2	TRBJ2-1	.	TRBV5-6	CASVSGSSYNEQFF	TGTGCCAGCGTGAGCGGGAGCTCCTACAATGAGCAGTTCTTC
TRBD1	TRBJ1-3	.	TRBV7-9	CASSLGTGGPGNTIYF	TGTGCCAGCAGCTTAGGTACAGGGGGCCCTGGAAACACCATATATTTT
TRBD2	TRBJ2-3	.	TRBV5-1	CASSLGAGGLSTDTQYF	TGCGCCAGCAGCTTGGGAGCGGGGGGGCTCAGCACAGATACGCAGTATTTT
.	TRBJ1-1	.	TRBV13	CASSLGLMNTEAFF	TGTGCCAGCAGCTTAGGCCTGATGAACACTGAAGCTTTCTTT
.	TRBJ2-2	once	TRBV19	CASSIMGGELFF	TGTGCCAGTAGTATAATGGGGGGGGAGCTGTTTTTT
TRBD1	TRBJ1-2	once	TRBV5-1	CASSLHRGLSTGYTF	TGCGCCAGCAGCTTGCACAGGGGGCTGTCGACTGGCTACACCTTC
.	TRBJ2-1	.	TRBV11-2	CASSLGGTVYNEQFF	TGTGCCAGCAGCTTAGGCGGGACAGTTTACAATGAGCAGTTCTTC
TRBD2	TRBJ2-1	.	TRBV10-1	CASSARTSGSLSNEQFF	TGCGCCAGCAGTGCTAGGACTAGCGGGAGTTTATCCAATGAGCAGTTCTTC
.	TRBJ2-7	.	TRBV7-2	CASSWLAASSYEQYF	TGTGCCAGCAGCTGGTTAGCGGCATCCTCCTACGAGCAGTACTTC
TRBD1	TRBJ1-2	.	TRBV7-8	CASSLVGTGFNYGYTF	TGTGCCAGCAGCTTAGTGGGGACAGGGTTTAACTATGGCTACACCTTC
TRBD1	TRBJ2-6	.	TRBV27	CASKPGQRAGANVLTF	TGTGCCAGCAAACCGGGACAGAGGGCTGGGGCCAACGTCCTGACTTTC
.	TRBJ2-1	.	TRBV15	CATSRTANNEQFF	TGTGCCACCAGCAGGACAGCTAACAATGAGCAGTTCTTC
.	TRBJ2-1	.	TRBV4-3	CASSQGHSENEQFF	TGCGCCAGCAGCCAGGGCCATAGCGAAAATGAGCAGTTCTTC
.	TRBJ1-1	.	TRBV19	CASRRQVGVEAFF	TGTGCCAGTAGGAGACAGGTCGGGGTTGAAGCTTTCTTT
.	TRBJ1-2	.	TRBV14	CASSQDPPIGQGPYGYTF	TGTGCCAGCAGCCAAGATCCCCCTATTGGGCAGGGGCCATATGGCTACACCTTC
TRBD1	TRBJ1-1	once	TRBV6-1	CASSGIDRASWNTEAFF	TGTGCCAGCAGTGGAATAGACAGGGCATCCTGGAACACTGAAGCTTTCTTT
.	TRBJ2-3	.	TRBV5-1	CASSLAQGTDTQYF	TGCGCCAGCAGCTTGGCGCAGGGTACAGATACGCAGTATTTT
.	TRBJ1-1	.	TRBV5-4	CASSLEANTEAFF	TGTGCCAGCAGCTTGGAGGCGAACACTGAAGCTTTCTTT
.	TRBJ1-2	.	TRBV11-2	CASSITTGGYTF	TGTGCCAGCAGCATAACGACGGGTGGCTACACCTTC
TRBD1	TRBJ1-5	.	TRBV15	CATSRRGTGVNQPQHF	TGTGCCACCAGCAGGAGGGGCACAGGGGTCAATCAGCCCCAGCATTTT
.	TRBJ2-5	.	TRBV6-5	CASSSLGLEQYF	TGTGCCAGCAGTTCATTGGGTTTGGAGCAGTACTTC
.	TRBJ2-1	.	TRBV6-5	CASSPTGAPEQFF	TGTGCCAGCAGCCCCACGGGGGCCCCGGAGCAGTTCTTC
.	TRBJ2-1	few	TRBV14	CASSQGPGSSPYNEQFF	TGTGCCAGCAGCCAAGGCCCCGGGTCCTCTCCCTACAATGAGCAGTTCTTC
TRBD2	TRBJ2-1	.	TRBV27	CASSSGLAGGPRFTPNEQFF	TGTGCCAGCAGTTCCGGACTAGCGGGAGGGCCGAGATTTACCCCCAATGAGCAGTTCTTC
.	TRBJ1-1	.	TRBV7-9	CASSKGIEAFF	TGTGCCAGCAGTAAAGGAATTGAAGCTTTCTTT
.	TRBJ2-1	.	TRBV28	CASSLSRDHEQFF	TGTGCCAGCAGTTTAAGCAGGGACCATGAGCAGTTCTTC
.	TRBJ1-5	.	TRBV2	CASSEGGSRPQHF	TGTGCCAGCAGTGAGGGAGGCTCCAGGCCCCAGCATTTT
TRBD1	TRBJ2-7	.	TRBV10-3	CAIKGQGGTYEQYF	TGTGCCATCAAGGGACAGGGAGGCACCTACGAGCAGTACTTC
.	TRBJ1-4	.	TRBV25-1	CASTAAGAQGEKLFF	TGTGCCAGCACGGCAGCTGGGGCGCAGGGTGAAAAACTGTTTTTT
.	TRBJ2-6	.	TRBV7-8	CASSLTPLSGANVLTF	TGTGCCAGCAGCTTGACACCTCTCTCTGGGGCCAACGTCCTGACTTTC
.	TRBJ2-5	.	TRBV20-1	CSASFGETQYF	TGCAGTGCTAGTTTTGGGGAGACCCAGTACTTC
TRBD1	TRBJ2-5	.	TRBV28	CASSRGQGRETQYF	TGTGCCAGCAGTAGGGGACAGGGAAGAGAGACCCAGTACTTC
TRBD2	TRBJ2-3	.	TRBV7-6	CASSLIAGGTDTQYF	TGTGCCAGCAGCTTAATAGCGGGAGGCACAGATACGCAGTATTTT
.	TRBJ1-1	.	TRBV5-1	CASSLQTGLNAEAFF	TGCGCCAGCAGCTTACAGACTGGGCTGAACGCTGAAGCTTTCTTT
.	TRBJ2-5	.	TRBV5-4	CASRGAAETQYF	TGTGCCAGCAGGGGGGCGGCAGAGACCCAGTACTTC
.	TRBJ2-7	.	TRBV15	CATSRDHKTYEQYF	TGTGCCACCAGCAGAGATCACAAAACCTACGAGCAGTACTTC
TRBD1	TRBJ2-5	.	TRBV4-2	CASSQGQGGHETQYF	TGTGCCAGCAGCCAAGGACAGGGGGGACACGAGACCCAGTACTTC
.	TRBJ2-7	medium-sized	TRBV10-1	CASSDLGVGEQYF	TGCGCCAGCAGTGACCTCGGGGTCGGCGAGCAGTACTTC
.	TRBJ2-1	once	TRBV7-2	CASSPGRQNEQFF	TGTGCCAGCAGCCCGGGACGGCAAAATGAGCAGTTCTTC
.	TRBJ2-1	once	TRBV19	CASSIVGVEQFF	TGTGCCAGTAGTATAGTAGGCGTGGAGCAGTTCTTC
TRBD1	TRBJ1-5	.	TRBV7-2	CASSLGGTGAPRPQHF	TGTGCCAGCAGCTTAGGAGGGACAGGGGCCCCACGGCCCCAGCATTTT
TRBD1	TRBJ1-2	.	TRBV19	CASTTDRSNYGYTF	TGTGCCAGTACCACGGACAGGTCTAACTATGGCTACACCTTC
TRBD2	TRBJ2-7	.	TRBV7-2	CASSSRTSGGRYEQYF	TGTGCCAGCAGCTCCCGGACTAGCGGGGGGAGGTACGAGCAGTACTTC
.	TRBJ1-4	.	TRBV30	CAWSVVTGWQGGILREKLFF	TGTGCCTGGAGTGTAGTGACCGGTTGGCAGGGAGGGATATTAAGAGAAAAACTGTTTTTT
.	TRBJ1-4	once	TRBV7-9	CASSFDSTNEKLFF	TGTGCCAGCAGCTTCGACAGCACTAATGAAAAACTGTTTTTT
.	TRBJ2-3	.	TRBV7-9	CASNLYLGRDTQYF	TGTGCCAGCAATTTGTATCTGGGCAGGGATACGCAGTATTTT
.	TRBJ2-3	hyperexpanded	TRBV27	CASSLGSANTDTQYF	TGTGCCAGCAGTTTAGGTTCGGCAAACACAGATACGCAGTATTTT
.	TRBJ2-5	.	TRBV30	CAWGGKNFREAQYF	TGTGCCTGGGGGGGCAAAAATTTTCGCGAGGCCCAGTACTTC
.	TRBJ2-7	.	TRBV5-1	CASSLNAGREQYF	TGCGCCAGCAGCTTGAATGCGGGGCGAGAGCAGTACTTC
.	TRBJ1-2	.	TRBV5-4	CASSPGADYGYTF	TGTGCCAGCAGCCCCGGGGCGGACTATGGCTACACCTTC
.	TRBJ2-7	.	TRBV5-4	CASSSDRRNEQYF	TGTGCCAGCAGCTCAGACAGGAGAAACGAGCAGTACTTC
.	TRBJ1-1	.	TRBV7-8	CASSLRPGNTEAFF	TGTGCCAGCAGCTTAAGGCCAGGGAACACTGAAGCTTTCTTT
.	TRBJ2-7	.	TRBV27	CASGKTGTYEQYF	TGTGCCAGCGGGAAAACCGGGACCTACGAGCAGTACTTC
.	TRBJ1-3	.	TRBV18	CASSPTSQGWGNTIYF	TGTGCCAGCTCACCAACATCCCAGGGCTGGGGAAACACCATATATTTT
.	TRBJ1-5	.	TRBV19	CASSIGGAANQPQHF	TGTGCCAGTAGTATAGGGGGGGCCGCCAATCAGCCCCAGCATTTT
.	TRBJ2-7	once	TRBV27	CASSLVSSYEQYF	TGTGCCAGCAGTTTAGTCAGTTCCTACGAGCAGTACTTC
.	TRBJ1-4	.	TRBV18	CASSPGRMNEKLFF	TGTGCCAGCTCACCGGGACGGATGAATGAAAAACTGTTTTTT
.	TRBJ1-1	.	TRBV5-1	CASSLGGAIKNTEAFF	TGCGCCAGCAGCTTGGGCGGGGCGATAAAGAACACTGAAGCTTTCTTT
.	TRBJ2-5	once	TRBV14	CASSQPGVETQYF	TGTGCCAGCAGCCAACCGGGGGTCGAGACCCAGTACTTC